One T cell receptor (beta chain) is described in this entry. Which antigen it targets is not known. Base-call qualities are not available, and no considerably larger clone is one nucleotide away. The data are from a study of blood T cell repertoires in COVID-19 (dated by TCRdb to 2020 to 2021). Regarding the complete study: Samples covering the acute and convalescent phases of COVID-19 were provided by collaborators in the United States, Italy and Spain. The material from the prospective study consisted of cDNA or gDNA derived from T cells, B-cell-depleted T cells, or PBMCs. The dataset comprised deeply sampled blood TCRbeta repertoires from subjects exposed to, actively infected with, or recovered from COVID-19. The repertoires were made available in a free public database intended to serve as a resource for research on the immune response to SARS-CoV-2. Samples came from the ongoing ImmuneRACE study (first 160 participants) plus 1,254 subjects from 6 global collaborators. A de-identified subject ID, COVID-19 status, age in years and sex were almost always included in the sample metadata. Where available, HLA class I and class II types were taken from metadata supplied by the sample provider and were not determined by assay-based typing. Beyond this particular receptor, the publication reports: The amount of clinical and demographic metadata varied by source and participant and was provided uncurated.

TCRbeta CDR3 regions were amplified from genomic DNA by means of the immunoSEQ Assay, a bias-controlled multiplex PCR. Regarding the original processing steps: The number of nucleated cells in each sample was estimated by amplification of reference gene primers within the assay. To quantify the absolute abundance of each unique TCRbeta CDR3 rearrangement, sequence reads were collapsed and filtered. For each sample, productive Simpson clonality was calculated as the square root of Simpson's diversity index across productive rearrangements. This immuneACCESS table, as held by TCRdb, lists in-frame sequences with V and J called but not all clones. Of the missing ones, under half trace to an unresolved V gene in checked studies; the others have no known cause. D and trimming were read from the DNA, whereas the V and J calls and clone size are those reported in that table. This sample holds approximately 270,000 clones; over 75% were observed only once. The ten largest clones capture roughly 4.3% of the sample.

From cysteine to phenylalanine, the CDR3 is 15 amino acids long. CDR3 DNA is the only sequence kept; it has 45 bases, read in frame from the first base. The germline V gene sets CDR1 to MDHEN and CDR2 to SYDVKM. Trimming removed 4 bases from V and 1 base from J, leaving 12 bases between the germline ends. Enrolling through a virtual design, the prospective study's participants ranged in age from roughly 18 to 100 years and lived across some 22 United States geographic areas. In the prospective study, cohorts were assigned on the basis of participant-reported clinical history obtained from a screening survey and a study questionnaire. Recovered participants in ImmuneRACE Cohort 3 were defined by two consecutive negative NP/OP PCR tests, clearance by a healthcare professional, or resolution of symptoms. Each participant in the prospective study had whole blood, serum and a nasopharyngeal or oropharyngeal swab collected by mobile phlebotomists. Over a roughly 2-month period, participants in the prospective study had the option of providing additional blood draws and questionnaires. Before DNA extraction, prospective study blood samples were shipped either frozen or at room temperature.

The material sequenced was PBMCs or T cells enriched from blood (not recorded which). The sequence was obtained from a woman under 40 who had recovered from COVID-19. The chain was built from TRBV28 and TRBJ2-3, with TRBD2 tentatively as D gene (6 bases match). The CDR3 protein sequence reads: CASSSLASGTDTQYF. The sequenced DNA is TGTGCCAGCAGTTCCTTGGCTAGCGGCACAGATACGCAGTATTTT.